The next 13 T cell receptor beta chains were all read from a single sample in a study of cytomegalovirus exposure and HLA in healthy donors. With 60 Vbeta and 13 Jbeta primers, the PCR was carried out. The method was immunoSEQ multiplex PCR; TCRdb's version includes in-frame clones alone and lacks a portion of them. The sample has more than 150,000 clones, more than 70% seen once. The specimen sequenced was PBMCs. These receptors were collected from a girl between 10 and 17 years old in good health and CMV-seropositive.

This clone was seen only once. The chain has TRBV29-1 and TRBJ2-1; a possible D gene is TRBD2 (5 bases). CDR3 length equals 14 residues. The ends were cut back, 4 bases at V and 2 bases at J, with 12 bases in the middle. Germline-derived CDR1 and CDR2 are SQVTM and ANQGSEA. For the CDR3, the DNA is TGCAGCGTTGTAGCGCGCCTAGCCTACAATGAGCAGTTCTTC. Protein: CSVVARLAYNEQFF.

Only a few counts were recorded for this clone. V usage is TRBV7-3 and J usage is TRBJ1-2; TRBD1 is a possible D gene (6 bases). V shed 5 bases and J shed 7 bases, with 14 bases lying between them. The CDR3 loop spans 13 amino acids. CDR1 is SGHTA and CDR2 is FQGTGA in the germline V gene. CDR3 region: CASSLDGGLGYTF. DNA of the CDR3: TGTGCCAGCAGCCTCGACGGGGGGCTTGGCTACACCTTC.

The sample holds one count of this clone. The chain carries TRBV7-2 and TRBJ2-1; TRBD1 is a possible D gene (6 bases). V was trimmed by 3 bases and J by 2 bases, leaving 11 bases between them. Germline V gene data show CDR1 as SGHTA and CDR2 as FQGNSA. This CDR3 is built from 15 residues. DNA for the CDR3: TGTGCCAGCAGCTTCCAGGGGAGCCCCTACAATGAGCAGTTCTTC. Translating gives CASSFQGSPYNEQFF. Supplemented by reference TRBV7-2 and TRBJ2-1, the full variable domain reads GAGVSQSPSNKVTEKGKDVELRCDPISGHTALYWYRQSLGQGLEFLIYFQGNSAPDKSGLPSDRFSAERTGGSVSTLTIQRTQQEDSAVYLCASSFQGSPYNEQFFGPGTRLTVL.

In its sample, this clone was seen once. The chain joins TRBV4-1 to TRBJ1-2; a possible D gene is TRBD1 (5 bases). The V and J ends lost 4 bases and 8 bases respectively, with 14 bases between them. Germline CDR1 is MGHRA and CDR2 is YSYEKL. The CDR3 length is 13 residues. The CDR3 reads CASSLTGVEGYTF. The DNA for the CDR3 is TGCGCCAGCAGCCTAACGGGGGTGGAGGGCTACACCTTC.

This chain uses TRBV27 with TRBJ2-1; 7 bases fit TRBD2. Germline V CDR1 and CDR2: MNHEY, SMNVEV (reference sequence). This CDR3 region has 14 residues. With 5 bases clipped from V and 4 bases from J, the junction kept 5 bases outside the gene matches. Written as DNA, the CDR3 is TGTGCCAGCAGTCAGGGACTAAATTACAATGAGCAGTTCTTC. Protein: CASSQGLNYNEQFF.

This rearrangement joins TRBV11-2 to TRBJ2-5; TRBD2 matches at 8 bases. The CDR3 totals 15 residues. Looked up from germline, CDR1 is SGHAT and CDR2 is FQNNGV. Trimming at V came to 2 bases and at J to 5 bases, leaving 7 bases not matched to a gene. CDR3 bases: TGTGCCAGCAGCTTAACTGCGGGAGGTCGGGAGACCCAGTACTTC. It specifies CASSLTAGGRETQYF.

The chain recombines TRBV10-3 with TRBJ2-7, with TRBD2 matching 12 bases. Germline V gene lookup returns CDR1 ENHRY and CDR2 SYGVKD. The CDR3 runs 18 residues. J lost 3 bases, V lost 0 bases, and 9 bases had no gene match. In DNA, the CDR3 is TGTGCCATCAGTGAGTCGCCGGGACTAGCGGGCCCATTCTACGAGCAGTACTTC. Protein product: CAISESPGLAGPFYEQYF.

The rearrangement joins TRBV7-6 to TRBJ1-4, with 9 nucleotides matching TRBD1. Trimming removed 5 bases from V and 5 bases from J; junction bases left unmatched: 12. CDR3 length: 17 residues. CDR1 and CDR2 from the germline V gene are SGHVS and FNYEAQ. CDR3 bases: TGTGCCAGCAGCCGCGGACAGGGGCCTCTTAGCAATGAAAAACTGTTTTTT. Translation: CASSRGQGPLSNEKLFF.

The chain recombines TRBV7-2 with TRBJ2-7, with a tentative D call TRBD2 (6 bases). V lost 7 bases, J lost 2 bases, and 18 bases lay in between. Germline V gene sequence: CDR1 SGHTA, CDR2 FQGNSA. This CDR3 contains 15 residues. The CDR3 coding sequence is TGTGCCAGCACCCAACGGGACTTACCCACCTACGAGCAGTACTTC. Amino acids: CASTQRDLPTYEQYF. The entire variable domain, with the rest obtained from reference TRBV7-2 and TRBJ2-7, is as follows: GAGVSQSPSNKVTEKGKDVELRCDPISGHTALYWYRQSLGQGLEFLIYFQGNSAPDKSGLPSDRFSAERTGGSVSTLTIQRTQQEDSAVYLCASTQRDLPTYEQYFGPGTRLTVT.

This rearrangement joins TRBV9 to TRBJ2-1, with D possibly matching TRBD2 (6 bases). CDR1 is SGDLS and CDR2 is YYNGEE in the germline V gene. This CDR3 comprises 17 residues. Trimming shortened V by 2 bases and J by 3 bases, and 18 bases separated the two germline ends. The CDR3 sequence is CASSVGTSSGSYNEQFF. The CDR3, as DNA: TGTGCCAGCAGCGTGGGAACTAGCTCTGGGAGCTACAATGAGCAGTTCTTC.

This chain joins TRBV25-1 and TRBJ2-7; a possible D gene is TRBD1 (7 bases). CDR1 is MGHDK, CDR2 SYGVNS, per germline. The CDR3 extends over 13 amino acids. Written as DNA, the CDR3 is TGTGCTTCAGCAGGGGGGATAGGCTACGAGCAGTACTTC. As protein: CASAGGIGYEQYF.

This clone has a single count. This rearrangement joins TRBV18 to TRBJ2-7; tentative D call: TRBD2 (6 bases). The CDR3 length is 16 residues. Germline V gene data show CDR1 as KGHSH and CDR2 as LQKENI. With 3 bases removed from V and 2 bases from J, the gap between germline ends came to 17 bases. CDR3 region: CASSPLRQDYTYEQYF. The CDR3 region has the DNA TGTGCCAGCTCACCCTTACGCCAGGACTATACCTACGAGCAGTACTTC.

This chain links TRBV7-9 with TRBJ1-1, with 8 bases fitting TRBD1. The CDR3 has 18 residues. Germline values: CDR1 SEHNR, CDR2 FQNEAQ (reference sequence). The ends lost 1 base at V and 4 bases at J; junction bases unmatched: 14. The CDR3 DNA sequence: TGTGCCAGCAGCTTAGAATCTTCAGGGGGCTGGTTAGGCACTGAAGCTTTCTTT. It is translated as CASSLESSGGWLGTEAFF.